The rows below give T cell receptor beta chains drawn from one sample of a study of blood T cell repertoires in COVID-19. Generated by immunoSEQ multiplex PCR, the TCRdb table keeps only in-frame clones and is missing some. The data contain about 250,000 clones, around 90% of them seen just once; the ten biggest clones take up roughly 0.8%. Sequencing input: peripheral blood. These receptor sequences come from a young woman with acute or convalescent COVID-19. Each CDR3 is given with its conserved first and last residue. The D gene is left open where the match is weak. Clone size appears in some rows only: once, few, many, or a class for an expanded clone.

v_call	j_call	clone_size	d_call	cdr3_aa	cdr3_nt
TRBV4-3	TRBJ2-7	.	.	CASSHRLGLDSAEQYF	TGCGCCAGCAGCCACAGACTCGGTCTAGATTCTGCCGAGCAGTACTTC
TRBV30	TRBJ2-3	.	TRBD2	CAWSAGAVGSGSLSDTQYF	TGTGCCTGGAGTGCTGGAGCAGTGGGTAGCGGGAGTTTATCAGATACGCAGTATTTT
TRBV9	TRBJ2-2	.	TRBD2	CASSPLAGGPPGELFF	TGTGCCAGCAGCCCTCTAGCGGGAGGGCCTCCCGGGGAGCTGTTTTTT
TRBV29-1	TRBJ1-3	.	.	CSVTDMSSGNTIYF	TGCAGCGTTACCGACATGAGCTCTGGAAACACCATATATTTT
TRBV21-1	TRBJ1-3	.	.	CARHRSQEGGNTIYF	TGTGCCAGGCACAGGTCACAGGAGGGTGGAAACACCATATATTTT
TRBV30	TRBJ1-2	.	TRBD1	CAWSVGTVAGGYTF	TGTGCCTGGAGTGTAGGGACAGTTGCTGGGGGCTACACCTTC
TRBV5-4	TRBJ2-7	once	TRBD1	CASRDSSYEQYF	TGTGCCAGCCGGGACAGCTCCTACGAGCAGTACTTC
TRBV7-2	TRBJ2-5	.	.	CASSSQRVGRETQYF	TGTGCCAGCAGCTCCCAGCGGGTAGGGCGGGAGACCCAGTACTTC
TRBV27	TRBJ2-2	.	TRBD1	CASRIGTGGNGELFF	TGTGCCAGCCGAATCGGGACAGGTGGTAACGGGGAGCTGTTTTTT
TRBV7-3	TRBJ2-5	.	TRBD2	CASSRGLAETQYF	TGTGCCAGCAGCCGTGGACTAGCTGAGACCCAGTACTTC
TRBV5-1	TRBJ1-5	once	.	CASSKGGGADNQPQHF	TGCGCCAGCAGTAAGGGGGGGGGCGCCGACAATCAGCCCCAGCATTTT
TRBV19	TRBJ1-6	once	TRBD1	CATWTGKNSPLHF	TGTGCCACCTGGACAGGGAAGAATTCACCCCTCCACTTT
TRBV5-4	TRBJ2-2	.	TRBD2	CASRSGSFTGELFF	TGTGCCAGCCGTAGCGGGAGCTTCACCGGGGAGCTGTTTTTT
TRBV10-3	TRBJ1-3	.	.	CAIKSAASSGNTIYF	TGTGCCATCAAGTCCGCGGCTAGCTCTGGAAACACCATATATTTT
TRBV30	TRBJ2-7	once	TRBD2	CACPLAGAQYEQYF	TGTGCCTGTCCCCTAGCGGGAGCCCAGTACGAGCAGTACTTC
TRBV3-1/TRBV3-2	TRBJ2-2	.	TRBD1	CASSQGPGQGCGELFF	TGTGCCAGCAGCCAAGGGCCGGGACAGGGATGCGGGGAGCTGTTTTTT
TRBV9	TRBJ1-2	.	.	CASSVAGECCGYTF	TGTGCCAGCAGCGTAGCAGGGGAGTGTTGTGGCTACACCTTC
TRBV7-7	TRBJ2-7	.	.	CASSWGLTYEQYF	TGTGCCAGCAGCTGGGGCCTAACCTACGAGCAGTACTTC
TRBV6-6	TRBJ1-5	.	.	CASSPNQPQHF	TGTGCCAGCAGCCCAAATCAGCCCCAGCATTTT
TRBV30	TRBJ2-7	.	TRBD2	CAWSFGTSSYEQYF	TGTGCCTGGAGTTTCGGGACTAGCTCCTACGAGCAGTACTTC
TRBV13	TRBJ2-7	.	TRBD2	CASSRASGLAGGRWSYEQYF	TGTGCCAGCAGCAGAGCATCGGGACTAGCGGGAGGGCGGTGGTCCTACGAGCAGTACTTC
TRBV18	TRBJ1-4	.	.	CASSPLDSPSQLFF	TGTGCCAGCTCACCCCTCGACAGCCCTTCTCAACTGTTTTTT
TRBV24-1	TRBJ2-3	.	.	CATSDPGQGPTDTQYF	TGTGCCACCAGTGACCCCGGGCAGGGGCCCACAGATACGCAGTATTTT
TRBV19	TRBJ2-7	once	.	CASSRQETYEQYF	TGTGCCAGTAGTAGACAGGAGACCTACGAGCAGTACTTC
TRBV19	TRBJ2-1	.	.	CASRWAREQFF	TGTGCCAGTAGATGGGCGCGTGAGCAGTTCTTC
TRBV27	TRBJ2-7	.	TRBD2	CASSLFFPGEGYEQYF	TGTGCCAGCAGTTTATTCTTTCCGGGGGAGGGCTACGAGCAGTACTTC
TRBV9	TRBJ2-1	many	.	CASARTDYNEQFF	TGTGCCAGCGCCCGGACAGACTACAATGAGCAGTTCTTC
TRBV25-1	TRBJ2-5	.	.	CASSEASSQTQYF	TGTGCCAGCAGTGAGGCTTCCTCGCAGACCCAGTACTTC
TRBV29-1	TRBJ1-2	.	TRBD1	CSVATGSYGYTF	TGCAGCGTGGCGACAGGGTCCTATGGCTACACCTTC
TRBV10-2	TRBJ1-2	.	.	CASSETSEGYTF	TGCGCCAGCAGTGAAACCAGCGAAGGCTACACCTTC
TRBV2	TRBJ2-7	once	.	CASSFKPSEQYF	TGTGCCAGCAGTTTCAAGCCATCCGAGCAGTACTTC
TRBV30	TRBJ1-5	.	TRBD1	CAWRVAGTGHQPQHF	TGTGCCTGGAGGGTAGCCGGGACAGGGCATCAGCCCCAGCATTTT
TRBV4-3	TRBJ2-1	.	.	CASSQDGDSRDEQFF	TGCGCCAGCAGCCAAGATGGTGATTCCCGCGATGAGCAGTTCTTC
TRBV19	TRBJ2-1	.	TRBD2	CASSIGSGMAYNEQFF	TGTGCCAGTAGTATCGGGAGCGGGATGGCCTACAATGAGCAGTTCTTC
TRBV4-2	TRBJ2-3	.	.	CASSQGGGTSTDTQYF	TGTGCCAGCAGCCAAGGGGGCGGGACGAGCACAGATACGCAGTATTTT
TRBV12-3/TRBV12-4	TRBJ1-6	.	.	CASSPQNTSPLHF	TGTGCCAGCAGTCCACAGAATACTTCACCCCTCCACTTT
TRBV5-8	TRBJ2-5	.	.	CASSDGTRLEETQYF	TGTGCCAGCAGCGACGGGACAAGACTCGAAGAGACCCAGTACTTC
TRBV6-5	TRBJ1-2	.	TRBD1	CASSRTGGTLYGYTF	TGTGCCAGCAGCCGAACAGGGGGCACCCTCTATGGCTACACCTTC
TRBV13	TRBJ1-5	.	.	CASSLGRGAAGGNQPQHF	TGTGCCAGCAGCTTAGGCCGGGGGGCTGCCGGGGGCAATCAGCCCCAGCATTTT
TRBV4-2	TRBJ1-1	.	TRBD1	CASSRQGMNTEAFF	TGTGCCAGCAGCCGACAGGGGATGAACACTGAAGCTTTCTTT
TRBV19	TRBJ2-7	.	TRBD2	CASSLGLDLSEQYF	TGTGCCAGTAGTCTGGGACTAGATTTGTCCGAGCAGTACTTC
TRBV15	TRBJ1-4	.	.	CATSREGRINEKLFF	TGTGCCACCAGCAGAGAGGGCAGGATTAATGAAAAACTGTTTTTT
TRBV3-1/TRBV3-2	TRBJ2-7	.	.	CASADSGRYEQYF	TGTGCCAGCGCGGACAGTGGTCGGTACGAGCAGTACTTC
TRBV7-9	TRBJ1-5	.	.	CASSLFGGNQPQHF	TGTGCCAGCAGCTTATTCGGGGGCAATCAGCCCCAGCATTTT
TRBV4-2	TRBJ2-1	.	.	CASSQDHPSYNEQFF	TGTGCCAGCAGCCAAGATCATCCCAGCTACAATGAGCAGTTCTTC
TRBV2	TRBJ1-5	.	TRBD1	CASSERLQGGNQPQHF	TGTGCCAGCAGTGAAAGACTTCAGGGGGGCAATCAGCCCCAGCATTTT
TRBV5-1	TRBJ2-3	.	TRBD2	CASSWVRLAGNADTQYF	TGCGCCAGCAGCTGGGTCAGACTAGCGGGAAACGCAGATACGCAGTATTTT
TRBV24-1	TRBJ2-7	once	TRBD2	CATSDPAGGDEQYF	TGTGCCACCAGTGACCCTGCGGGAGGGGACGAGCAGTACTTC
TRBV9	TRBJ1-2	once	.	CASSDSTGIYGYTF	TGTGCCAGCAGCGACTCCACAGGGATCTATGGCTACACCTTC